The clone carrying this TCR beta chain was picked up many times. These data come from a study of T-cell reconstitution after alpha-beta-depleted transplantation in children. As it was prepared, the TCRbeta library received unique molecular identifiers. TCRdb reanalysed the PCR reads using MiXCR and keeps one entry per CDR3 protein. The repertoire holds some 240,000 distinct CDR3 sequences, with 12% as singletons. CDR3 length equals 11 residues. The germline gives CDR1 DFQATT, CDR2 SNEGSKA (reference sequence). Trimming took off 6 bases at V and 7 bases at J, with 11 bases between the two ends. This TCR derives from a human donor who donated a stem cell graft to a child with acute lymphoblastic leukemia. The rearrangement links TRBV20-1 to TRBJ2-3; no reliable D call. The source material was PBMCs from the stem cell graft donor, sampled from the stem cell graft. The CDR3 region is CSAPRGNTQYF. In DNA, the CDR3 is TGCAGTGCCCCGCGAGGAAATACGCAGTATTTT.